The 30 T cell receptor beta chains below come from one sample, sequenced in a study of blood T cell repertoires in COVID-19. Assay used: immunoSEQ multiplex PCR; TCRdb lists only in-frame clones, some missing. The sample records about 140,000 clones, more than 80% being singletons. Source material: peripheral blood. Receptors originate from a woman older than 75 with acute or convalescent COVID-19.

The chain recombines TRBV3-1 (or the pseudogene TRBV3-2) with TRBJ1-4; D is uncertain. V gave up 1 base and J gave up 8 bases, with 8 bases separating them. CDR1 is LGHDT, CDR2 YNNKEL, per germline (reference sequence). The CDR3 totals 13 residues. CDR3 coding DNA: TGTGCCAGCAGCCAAGGAGATCGGGAAAAACTGTTTTTT. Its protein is CASSQGDREKLFF.

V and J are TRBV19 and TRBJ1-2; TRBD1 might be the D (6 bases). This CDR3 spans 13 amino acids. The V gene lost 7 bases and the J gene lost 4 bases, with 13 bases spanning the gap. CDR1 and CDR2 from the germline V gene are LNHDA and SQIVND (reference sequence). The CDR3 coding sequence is TGTGCCAGTACCACAGGGAGGGCCTATGGCTACACCTTC. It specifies CASTTGRAYGYTF.

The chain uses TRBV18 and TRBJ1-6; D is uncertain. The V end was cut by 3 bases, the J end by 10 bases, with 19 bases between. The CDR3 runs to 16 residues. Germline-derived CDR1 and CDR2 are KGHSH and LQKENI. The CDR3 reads CASSPLGLDGRSPLHF. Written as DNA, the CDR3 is TGTGCCAGCTCACCGTTAGGACTGGACGGTCGGTCACCCCTCCACTTT.

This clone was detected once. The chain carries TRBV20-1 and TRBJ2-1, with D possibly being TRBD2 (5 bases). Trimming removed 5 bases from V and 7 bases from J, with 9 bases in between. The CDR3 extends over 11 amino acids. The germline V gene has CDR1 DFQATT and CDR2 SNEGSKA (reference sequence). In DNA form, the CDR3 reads TGCAGTGCTGAGGGTAATAATGAGCAGTTCTTC. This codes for CSAEGNNEQFF.

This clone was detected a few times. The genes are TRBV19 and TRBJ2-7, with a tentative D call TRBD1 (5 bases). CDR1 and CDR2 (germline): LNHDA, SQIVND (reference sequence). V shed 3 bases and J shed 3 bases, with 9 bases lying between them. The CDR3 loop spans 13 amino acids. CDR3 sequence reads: CASSIGRDYEQYF. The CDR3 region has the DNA TGTGCCAGTAGTATTGGCAGGGACTACGAGCAGTACTTC.

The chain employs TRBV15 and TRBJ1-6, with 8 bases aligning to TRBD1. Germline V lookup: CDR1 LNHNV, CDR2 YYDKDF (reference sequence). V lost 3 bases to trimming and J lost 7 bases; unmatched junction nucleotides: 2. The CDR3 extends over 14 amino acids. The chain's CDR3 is CATSRDRDNSPLHF. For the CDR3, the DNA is TGTGCCACCAGCAGGGACAGGGACAATTCACCCCTCCACTTT.

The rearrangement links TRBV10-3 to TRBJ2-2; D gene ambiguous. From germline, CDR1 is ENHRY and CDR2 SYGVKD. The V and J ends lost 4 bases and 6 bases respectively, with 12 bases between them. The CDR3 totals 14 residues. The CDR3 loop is CAISGQVGAGELFF. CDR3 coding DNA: TGTGCCATCAGTGGCCAGGTGGGCGCCGGGGAGCTGTTTTTT.

The CDR3 here is CASSPTGALRDYGYTF. The CDR3 bases are TGTGCCAGCAGCCCCACAGGGGCCTTGAGGGACTATGGCTACACCTTC. V usage is TRBV9 and J usage is TRBJ1-2; 7 nucleotides match TRBD1. The CDR3 runs 16 residues. CDR1 and CDR2 from the germline V gene are SGDLS and YYNGEE. Unmatched junction bases numbered 12, after V lost 4 bases and J lost 3 bases.

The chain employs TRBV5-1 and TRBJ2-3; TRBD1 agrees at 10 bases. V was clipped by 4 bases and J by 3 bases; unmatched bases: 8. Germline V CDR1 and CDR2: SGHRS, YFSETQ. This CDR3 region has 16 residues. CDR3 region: CASSKGGQGMTDTQYF. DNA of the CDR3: TGCGCCAGCAGCAAAGGGGGACAGGGGATGACAGATACGCAGTATTTT.

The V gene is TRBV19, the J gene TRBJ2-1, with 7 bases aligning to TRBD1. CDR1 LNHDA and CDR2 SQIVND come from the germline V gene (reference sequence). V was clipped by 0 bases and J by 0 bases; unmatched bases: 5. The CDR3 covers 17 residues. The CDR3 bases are TGTGCCAGTAGTATAGATCCCCGGACAGGCTCCTACAATGAGCAGTTCTTC. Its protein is CASSIDPRTGSYNEQFF.

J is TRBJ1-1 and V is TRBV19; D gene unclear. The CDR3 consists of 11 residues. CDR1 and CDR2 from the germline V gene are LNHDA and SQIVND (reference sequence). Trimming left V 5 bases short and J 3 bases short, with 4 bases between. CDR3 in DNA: TGTGCCAGTAGTTCGGACACTGAAGCTTTCTTT. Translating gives CASSSDTEAFF.

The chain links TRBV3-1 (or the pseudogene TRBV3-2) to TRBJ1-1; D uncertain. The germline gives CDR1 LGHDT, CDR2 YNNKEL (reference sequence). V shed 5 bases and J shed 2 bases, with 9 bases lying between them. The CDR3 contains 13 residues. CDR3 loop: CASSSLTNTEAFF. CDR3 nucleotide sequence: TGTGCCAGCAGCTCCCTCACAAACACTGAAGCTTTCTTT.

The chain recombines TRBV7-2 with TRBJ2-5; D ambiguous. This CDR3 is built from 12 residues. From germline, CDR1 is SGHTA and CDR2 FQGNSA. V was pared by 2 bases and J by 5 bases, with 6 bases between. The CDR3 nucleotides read TGTGCCAGCAGCTTACAGGCTGAGACCCAGTACTTC. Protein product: CASSLQAETQYF.

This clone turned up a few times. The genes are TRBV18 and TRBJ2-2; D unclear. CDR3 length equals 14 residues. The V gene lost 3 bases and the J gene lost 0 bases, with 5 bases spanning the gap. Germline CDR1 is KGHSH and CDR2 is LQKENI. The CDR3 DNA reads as TGTGCCAGCTCACCGGGCACGAACACCGGGGAGCTGTTTTTT. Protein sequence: CASSPGTNTGELFF.

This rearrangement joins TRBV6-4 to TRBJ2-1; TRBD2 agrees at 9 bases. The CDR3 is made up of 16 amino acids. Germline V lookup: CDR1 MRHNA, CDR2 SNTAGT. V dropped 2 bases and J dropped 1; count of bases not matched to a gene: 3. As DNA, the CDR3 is TGTGCCAGCAGTGACCAGCGGGGGGCGTCCTACAATGAGCAGTTCTTC. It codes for CASSDQRGASYNEQFF.

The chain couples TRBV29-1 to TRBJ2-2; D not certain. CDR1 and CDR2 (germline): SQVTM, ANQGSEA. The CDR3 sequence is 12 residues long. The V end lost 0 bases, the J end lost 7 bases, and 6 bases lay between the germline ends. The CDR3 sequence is CSVEDGGGELFF. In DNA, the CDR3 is TGCAGCGTTGAAGACGGTGGCGGGGAGCTGTTTTTT.

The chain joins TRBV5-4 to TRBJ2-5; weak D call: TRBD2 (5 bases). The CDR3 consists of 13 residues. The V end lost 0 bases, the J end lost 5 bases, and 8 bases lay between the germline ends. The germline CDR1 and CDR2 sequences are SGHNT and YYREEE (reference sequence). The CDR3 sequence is CASSLAGGETQYF. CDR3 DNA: TGTGCCAGCAGCTTGGCTGGCGGGGAGACCCAGTACTTC.

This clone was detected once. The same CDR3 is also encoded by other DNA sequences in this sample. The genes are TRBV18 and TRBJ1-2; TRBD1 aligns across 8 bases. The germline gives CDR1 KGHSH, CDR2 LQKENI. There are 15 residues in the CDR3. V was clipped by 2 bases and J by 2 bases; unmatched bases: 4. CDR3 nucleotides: TGTGCCAGCTCACCAGGACAGGGCGAGAACTATGGCTACACCTTC. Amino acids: CASSPGQGENYGYTF.

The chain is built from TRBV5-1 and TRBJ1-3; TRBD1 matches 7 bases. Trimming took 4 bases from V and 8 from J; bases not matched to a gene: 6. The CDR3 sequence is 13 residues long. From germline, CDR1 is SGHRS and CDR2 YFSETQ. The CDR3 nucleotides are TGCGCCAGCAGCCAGACAGGGTTGGACACCATATATTTT. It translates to CASSQTGLDTIYF.

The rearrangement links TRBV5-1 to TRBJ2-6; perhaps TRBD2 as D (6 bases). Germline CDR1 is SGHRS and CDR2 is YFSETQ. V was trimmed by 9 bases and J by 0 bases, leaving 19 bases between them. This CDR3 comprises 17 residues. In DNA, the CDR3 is TGCGCCACCTCGCCGGGACTTACCAGCTCTGGGGCCAACGTCCTGACTTTC. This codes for CATSPGLTSSGANVLTF.

CDR3 protein: CASSLVAGADYEQYF. The CDR3 DNA reads as TGCGCCAGCAGCTTGGTTGCGGGGGCCGACTACGAGCAGTACTTC. The chain is built from TRBV5-1 and TRBJ2-7; possibly TRBD2 for D (7 bases). The CDR3 is made up of 15 amino acids. CDR1 and CDR2 (germline): SGHRS, YFSETQ. Trimming took off 0 bases at V and 3 bases at J, with 13 bases between the two ends.

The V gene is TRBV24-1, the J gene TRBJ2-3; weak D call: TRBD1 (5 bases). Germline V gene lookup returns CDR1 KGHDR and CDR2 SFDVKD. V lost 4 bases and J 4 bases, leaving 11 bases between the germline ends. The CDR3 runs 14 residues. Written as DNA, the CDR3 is TGTGCCACCAGTGACCGGACAAGCGCAGATACGCAGTATTTT. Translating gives CATSDRTSADTQYF.

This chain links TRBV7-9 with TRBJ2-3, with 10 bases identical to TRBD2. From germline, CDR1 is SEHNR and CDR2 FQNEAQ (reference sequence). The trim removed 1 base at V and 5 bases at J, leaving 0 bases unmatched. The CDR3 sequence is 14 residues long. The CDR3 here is CASSLGTSGDTQYF. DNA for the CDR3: TGTGCCAGCAGCTTAGGGACTAGCGGAGATACGCAGTATTTT.

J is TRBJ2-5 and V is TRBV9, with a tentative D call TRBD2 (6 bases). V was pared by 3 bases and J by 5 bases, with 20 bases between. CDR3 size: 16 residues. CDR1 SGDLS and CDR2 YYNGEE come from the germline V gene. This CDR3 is CASSARPGLWEETQYF. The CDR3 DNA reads TGTGCCAGCAGCGCTCGACCGGGACTCTGGGAGGAGACCCAGTACTTC. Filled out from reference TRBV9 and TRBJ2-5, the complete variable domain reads DSGVTQTPKHLITATGQRVTLRCSPRSGDLSVYWYQQSLDQGLQFLIQYYNGEERAKGNILERFSAQQFPDLHSELNLSSLELGDSALYFCASSARPGLWEETQYFGPGTRLLVL.

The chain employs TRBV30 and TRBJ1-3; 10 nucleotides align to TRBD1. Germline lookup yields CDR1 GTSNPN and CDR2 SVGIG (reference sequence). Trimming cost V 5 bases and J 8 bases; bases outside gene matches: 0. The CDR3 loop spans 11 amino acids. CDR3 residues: CAWGQGDTIYF. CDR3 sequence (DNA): TGTGCCTGGGGACAGGGGGACACCATATATTTT.

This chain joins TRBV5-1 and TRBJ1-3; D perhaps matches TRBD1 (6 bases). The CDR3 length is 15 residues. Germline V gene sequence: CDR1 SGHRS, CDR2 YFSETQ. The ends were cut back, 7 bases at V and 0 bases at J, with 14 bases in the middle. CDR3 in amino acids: CASQDSPTSGNTIYF. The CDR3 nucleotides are TGCGCCAGCCAGGACAGTCCGACCTCTGGAAACACCATATATTTT.

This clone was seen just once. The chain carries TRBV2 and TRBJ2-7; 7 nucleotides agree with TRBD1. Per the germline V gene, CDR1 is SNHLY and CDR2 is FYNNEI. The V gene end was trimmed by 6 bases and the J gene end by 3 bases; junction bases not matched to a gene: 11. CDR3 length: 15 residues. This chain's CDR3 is CASRKTGTAIYEQYF. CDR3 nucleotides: TGTGCCAGCAGGAAAACCGGGACAGCGATCTACGAGCAGTACTTC. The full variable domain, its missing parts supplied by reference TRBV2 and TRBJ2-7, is EPEVTQTPSHQVTQMGQEVILRCVPISNHLYFYWYRQILGQKVEFLVSFYNNEISEKSEIFDDQFSVERPDGSNFTLKIRSTKLEDSAMYFCASRKTGTAIYEQYFGPGTRLTVT.

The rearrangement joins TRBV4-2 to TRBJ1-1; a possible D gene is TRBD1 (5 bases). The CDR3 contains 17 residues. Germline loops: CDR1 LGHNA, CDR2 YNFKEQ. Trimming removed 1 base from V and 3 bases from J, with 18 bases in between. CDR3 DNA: TGTGCCAGCAGCCAAGCACTCCAGGGTTGGTTACACACTGAAGCTTTCTTT. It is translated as CASSQALQGWLHTEAFF.

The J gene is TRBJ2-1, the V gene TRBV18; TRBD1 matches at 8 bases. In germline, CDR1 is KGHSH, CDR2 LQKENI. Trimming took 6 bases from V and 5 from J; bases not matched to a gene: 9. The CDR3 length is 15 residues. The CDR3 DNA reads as TGTGCCAGCTCTGCCCGGGACAGGCAAGACAATGAGCAGTTCTTC. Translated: CASSARDRQDNEQFF.

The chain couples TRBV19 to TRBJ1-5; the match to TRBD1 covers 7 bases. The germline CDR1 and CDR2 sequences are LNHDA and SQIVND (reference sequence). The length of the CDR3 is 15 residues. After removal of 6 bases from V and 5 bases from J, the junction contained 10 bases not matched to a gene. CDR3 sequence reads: CASRDLDRAHQPQHF. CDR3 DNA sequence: TGTGCCAGTAGAGACCTTGACAGGGCTCATCAGCCCCAGCATTTT.